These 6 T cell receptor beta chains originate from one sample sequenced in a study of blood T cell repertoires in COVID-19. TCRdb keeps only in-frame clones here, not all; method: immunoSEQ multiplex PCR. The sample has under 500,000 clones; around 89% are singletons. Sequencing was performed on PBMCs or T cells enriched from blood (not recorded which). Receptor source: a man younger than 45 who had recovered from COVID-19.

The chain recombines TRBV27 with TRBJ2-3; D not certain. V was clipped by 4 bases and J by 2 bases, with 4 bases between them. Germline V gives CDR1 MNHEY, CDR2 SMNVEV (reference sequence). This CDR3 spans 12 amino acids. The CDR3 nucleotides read TGTGCCAGCAGTTCCTTCACAGATACGCAGTATTTT. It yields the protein CASSSFTDTQYF.

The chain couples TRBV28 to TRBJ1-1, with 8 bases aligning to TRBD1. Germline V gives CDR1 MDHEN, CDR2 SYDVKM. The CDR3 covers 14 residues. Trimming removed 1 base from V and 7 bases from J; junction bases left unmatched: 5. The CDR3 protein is CASSLFQGAGEAFF. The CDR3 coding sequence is TGTGCCAGCAGTTTATTTCAGGGGGCCGGTGAAGCTTTCTTT.

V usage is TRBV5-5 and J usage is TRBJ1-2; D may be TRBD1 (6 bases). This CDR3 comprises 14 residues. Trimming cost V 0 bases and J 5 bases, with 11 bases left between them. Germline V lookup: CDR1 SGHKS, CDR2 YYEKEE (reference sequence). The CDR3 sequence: CASSLGQEKYGYTF. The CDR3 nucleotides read TGTGCCAGCAGCTTGGGACAGGAGAAATATGGCTACACCTTC.

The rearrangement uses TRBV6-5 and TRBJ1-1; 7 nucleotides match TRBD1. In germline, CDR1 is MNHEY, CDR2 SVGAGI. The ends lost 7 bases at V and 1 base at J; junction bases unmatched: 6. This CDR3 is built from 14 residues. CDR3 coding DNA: TGTGCCAGCAACCCGGACAGGAGGAACACTGAAGCTTTCTTT. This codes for CASNPDRRNTEAFF.

The CDR3 protein is CASGLPTGKVLHAMNTEAFF. In nucleotides, the CDR3 is TGTGCTAGTGGTTTGCCCACAGGGAAGGTCCTCCATGCGATGAACACTGAAGCTTTCTTT. The chain uses TRBV12-5 and TRBJ1-1; perhaps TRBD1 as D (6 bases). The V and J ends lost 2 bases and 0 bases respectively, with 25 bases between them. Germline CDR1 and CDR2: LGHNT and FRNRAP. This CDR3 comprises 20 residues.

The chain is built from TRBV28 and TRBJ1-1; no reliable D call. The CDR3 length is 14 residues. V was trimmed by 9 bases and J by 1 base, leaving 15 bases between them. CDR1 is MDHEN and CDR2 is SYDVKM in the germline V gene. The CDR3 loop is CASQKGGPNTEAFF. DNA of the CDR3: TGTGCCAGTCAGAAAGGAGGCCCGAACACTGAAGCTTTCTTT. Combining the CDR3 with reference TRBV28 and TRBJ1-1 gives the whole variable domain DVKVTQSSRYLVKRTGEKVFLECVQDMDHENMFWYRQDPGLGLRLIYFSYDVKMKEKGDIPEGYSVSREKKERFSLILESASTNQTSMYLCASQKGGPNTEAFFGQGTRLTVV.